Following are 28 T cell receptor beta chains from one sample sequenced in a study of CD8 T cells in ankylosing spondylitis (dated by TCRdb to 2016 to 2017). Libraries were made using 5' RACE. Sequencer: Illumina HiSeq 2500. Starting from the raw public reads, TCRdb applied fastp trimming at Q25, assembled clones with MiXCR and retained in-frame beta chains. Each CDR3 protein gets just one entry, which takes the most common genes and DNA from the rows behind it. For this sample the table gives about 130,000 distinct CDR3 sequences, of which 9.5% to 12% were detected only once. The ten largest make up 4.1% of the sample. Material: blood, either unsorted or a sorted T cell fraction (not recorded which). These receptors were obtained from a female donor with ankylosing spondylitis or in good health (not recorded which).

This clonotype was picked up many times. V is TRBV7-6 and J is TRBJ2-2, with 11 positions matching TRBD2. Germline trimming cut 3 bases from V and 1 base from J; bases unmatched to any gene: 7. CDR3 length: 18 amino acids. The germline CDR1 and CDR2 sequences are SGHVS and FNYEAQ. This CDR3 reads CASSLGGTSGRNTGELFF. The CDR3 coding sequence is TGTGCCAGCAGCTTGGGGGGCACTAGCGGGAGGAACACCGGGGAGCTGTTTTTT.

Many counts were recorded for this clonotype. A junction boundary mismatches the germline segment, possibly from a read error. The V gene is TRBV5-1, the J gene TRBJ2-5; 7 bases line up with TRBD1. The CDR3 covers 12 residues. The germline CDR1 and CDR2 sequences are SGHRS and YFSETQ. For the CDR3, the DNA is TGCGCCAGCAGCCCCCGGGACAGCGCTTCTGTCTTC. Translation: CASSPRDSASVF.

CDR3 sequence: CASSRRSNQPQHF. DNA of the CDR3: TGTGCCAGCAGCCGAAGGAGCAATCAGCCCCAGCATTTT. The chain couples TRBV11-2 to TRBJ1-5; no reliable D call. V shed 5 bases and J shed 1 base, with 6 bases lying between them. The length of the CDR3 is 13 residues. CDR1 SGHAT and CDR2 FQNNGV come from the germline V gene. Full variable domain (missing parts from reference TRBV11-2 and TRBJ1-5): EAGVAQSPRYKIIEKRQSVAFWCNPISGHATLYWYQQILGQGPKLLIQFQNNGVVDDSQLPKDRFSAERLKGVDSTLKIQPAKLEDSAVYLCASSRRSNQPQHFGDGTRLSIL.

This clonotype was detected ten times or more. The chain is built from TRBV20-1 and TRBJ2-1; 8 nucleotides line up with TRBD2. CDR3 length: 12 residues. Germline values: CDR1 DFQATT, CDR2 SNEGSKA (reference sequence). The J segment lost 8 bases and the V segment lost 2 bases, leaving 2 bases of the junction unmatched. DNA of the CDR3: TGCAGTGCTAGAACTAGCGGATATGAGCAGTTCTTC. It specifies CSARTSGYEQFF.

This clonotype appeared many times. V gene TRBV7-2 combines with J gene TRBJ2-7; TRBD2 agrees at 10 bases. Per germline, CDR1 SGHTA and CDR2 FQGNSA. The CDR3 spans 15 residues. Trimming took 5 bases from V and 3 from J; bases not matched to a gene: 7. The CDR3 sequence: CASSPGTSEYYEQYF. The CDR3 region has the DNA TGTGCCAGCAGCCCTGGGACTAGCGAGTACTACGAGCAGTACTTC.

Many counts were recorded for this clonotype. The V call is TRBV5-1, the J call TRBJ1-1, with TRBD1 matching over 10 bases. The trim removed 4 bases at V and 5 bases at J, leaving 2 bases unmatched. The CDR3 consists of 13 residues. CDR1 is SGHRS, CDR2 YFSETQ, per germline. DNA of the CDR3: TGCGCCAGCAGCCCGGGACAGGGGACTGAAGCTTTCTTT. Protein: CASSPGQGTEAFF.

This clonotype was seen at least ten times. The chain links TRBV5-6 to TRBJ1-1; 8 nucleotides match TRBD1. V trimming: 6 bases; J trimming: 8 bases; junction bases outside the gene matches: 9. This CDR3 has 13 amino acids. Germline V gives CDR1 SGHDT, CDR2 YYEEEE. The CDR3 region has the DNA TGTGCCAGCACACGACAGGGGATAAGGGAAGCTTTCTTT. This encodes CASTRQGIREAFF. The variable domain in full, completed from reference TRBV5-6 and TRBJ1-1, reads DAGVTQSPTHLIKTRGQQVTLRCSPKSGHDTVSWYQQALGQGPQFIFQYYEEEERQRGNFPDRFSGHQFPNYSSELNVNALLLGDSALYLCASTRQGIREAFFGQGTRLTVV.

This clonotype was counted many times. The chain uses TRBV5-5 and TRBJ2-1, with a weak D call TRBD2 (6 bases). The CDR3 runs to 15 residues. V lost 4 bases, J lost 5 bases, and 16 bases lay in between. The V gene's germline CDR1 is SGHKS and CDR2 YYEKEE (reference sequence). CDR3 bases: TGTGCCAGCAGCCGGGACTGGTACAGTGACAATGAGCAGTTCTTC. Translated, it gives CASSRDWYSDNEQFF.

This clonotype was seen ten or more times. This chain connects TRBV4-2 to TRBJ2-3, with 12 bases matching TRBD2. The CDR3 is 16 amino acids. Germline V CDR1 and CDR2: LGHNA, YNFKEQ. V shed 0 bases, J shed 6 bases, and the junction held 4 bases outside the gene matches. The DNA of the CDR3 is TGTGCCAGCAGCCAAGAACGGACTAGCGGGGCTGATACGCAGTATTTT. Its protein product is CASSQERTSGADTQYF.

This clonotype was seen at least ten times. This sequence joins TRBV20-1 and TRBJ2-3; possible D gene TRBD2, 5 bases. Germline V gene lookup returns CDR1 DFQATT and CDR2 SNEGSKA (reference sequence). Trimming stripped 0 bases from V and 0 bases from J, with 16 bases between. This CDR3 contains 17 residues. CDR3 sequence reads: CSARDNGPRTSTDTQYF. The CDR3 DNA follows: TGCAGTGCTAGAGATAATGGTCCCAGGACTAGCACAGATACGCAGTATTTT.

This clonotype was counted ten times or more. A junction end diverges from the germline sequence, so it may reflect a read error. The chain carries TRBV27 and TRBJ1-2; D possibly corresponds to TRBD1 (5 bases). Looked up from germline, CDR1 is MNHEY and CDR2 is SMNVEV (reference sequence). The CDR3 extends over 14 amino acids. The DNA of the CDR3 is TGTGCCAGCAGTTTATCTAAAACCTCCGGGACCCTTCTCTTC. Amino acid sequence: CASSLSKTSGTLLF.

The chain couples TRBV20-1 to TRBJ2-7; 8 bases are a match to TRBD2. This CDR3 is built from 15 residues. Per germline, CDR1 DFQATT and CDR2 SNEGSKA (reference sequence). V trimming: 4 bases; J trimming: 2 bases; junction bases outside the gene matches: 10. The DNA of the CDR3 is TGCAGTGCTACCGTGAGCGGGGGCCTTACCTACGAGCAGTACTTC. It codes for CSATVSGGLTYEQYF.

This clonotype was seen ten or more times. J is TRBJ1-2 and V is TRBV2; weak D call: TRBD1 (5 bases). Germline V gene lookup returns CDR1 SNHLY and CDR2 FYNNEI. The CDR3 runs 14 residues. V lost 6 bases and J 8 bases, leaving 19 bases between the germline ends. In DNA form, the CDR3 reads TGTGCCAGCAGGGTGGACGGGGCTAGTGGAGGCTACACCTTC. Its protein is CASRVDGASGGYTF.

This clonotype occurred many times. The CDR3 loop reads CASSLEGPEQFF. The CDR3 region has the DNA TGTGCCAGCAGCTTAGAGGGCCCTGAGCAGTTCTTC. The chain recombines TRBV11-2 with TRBJ2-1, with unresolved D. The length of the CDR3 is 12 residues. CDR1 SGHAT and CDR2 FQNNGV come from the germline V gene. With 0 bases removed from V and 9 bases from J, the gap between germline ends came to 6 bases.

The chain carries TRBV5-1 and TRBJ2-1; 9 nucleotides match TRBD2. Germline CDR1 and CDR2: SGHRS and YFSETQ. The CDR3 extends over 17 amino acids. Trimming cost V 0 bases and J 10 bases; bases outside gene matches: 14. This CDR3 reads CASSLVPLSGSGSEQFF. As DNA, the CDR3 is TGCGCCAGCAGCTTGGTTCCCCTTAGCGGGAGTGGCTCGGAGCAGTTCTTC.

This clonotype showed up many times. The rearrangement uses TRBV7-2 and TRBJ1-5; TRBD1 matches at 8 bases. V trimming: 1 base; J trimming: 6 bases; junction bases outside the gene matches: 2. CDR3 length: 14 residues. CDR1 SGHTA and CDR2 FQGNSA come from the germline V gene. CDR3 DNA sequence: TGTGCCAGCAGCTTAGACAGGGGGTTTCAGCCCCAGCATTTT. Translating gives CASSLDRGFQPQHF.

There are many counts of this clonotype. This chain uses TRBV20-1 with TRBJ1-1; perhaps TRBD1 as D (6 bases). The CDR3 spans 12 residues. Germline CDR1 is DFQATT and CDR2 is SNEGSKA (reference sequence). Trimming shortened V by 7 bases and J by 5 bases, and 14 bases separated the two germline ends. The CDR3 sequence is CSVEGRGTEAFF. The CDR3 DNA follows: TGCAGTGTGGAAGGTAGGGGGACTGAAGCTTTCTTT.

This clonotype has at least ten counts. The J gene is TRBJ1-1, the V gene TRBV9, with 10 bases matching TRBD1. Germline V gene sequence: CDR1 SGDLS, CDR2 YYNGEE. Trimming removed 4 bases from V and 5 bases from J; junction bases left unmatched: 8. This CDR3 has 15 amino acids. The CDR3 spells CASSLDRGPGTEAFF. In DNA form, the CDR3 reads TGTGCCAGCAGCCTTGACAGGGGGCCGGGGACTGAAGCTTTCTTT.

The chain carries TRBV12-3 or TRBV12-4 and TRBJ1-2; weak D call: TRBD1 (5 bases). V was clipped by 5 bases and J by 7 bases, with 17 bases between them. The CDR3 has 14 residues. For the CDR3, the DNA is TGTGCCAGCAGTCCCGGGGGAGTCCCCGGTGGCTACACCTTC. Translation: CASSPGGVPGGYTF.

This clonotype came up many times. The CDR3 coding sequence is TGTGCCAGCAGTGGGGGGGGACTAGCGTTCAACACCGGGGAGCTGTTTTTT. Protein product: CASSGGGLAFNTGELFF. The chain couples TRBV12-3 or TRBV12-4 to TRBJ2-2; TRBD2 aligns across 10 bases. V lost 5 bases to trimming and J lost 2 bases; unmatched junction nucleotides: 8. The CDR3 is made up of 17 amino acids.

This clonotype was detected ten times or more. J is TRBJ2-5 and V is TRBV12-3 or TRBV12-4; perhaps TRBD1 as D (6 bases). The CDR3 is made up of 14 amino acids. V was cut by 5 bases and J by 5 bases, with 15 bases left in between. CDR3 sequence (DNA): TGTGCCAGCAGTGTGGGGACAACCTGGGAGACCCAGTACTTC. It encodes CASSVGTTWETQYF.

Regarding this clonotype: A much larger clone is a single base away; this may be a read error. The gene calls are TRBV20-1 and TRBJ2-7, with 7 bases that match TRBD1. This CDR3 comprises 13 residues. Germline V CDR1 and CDR2: DFQATT, SNEGSKA (reference sequence). With 7 bases clipped from V and 1 base from J, the junction kept 7 bases outside the gene matches. The CDR3 DNA is TGCAGTGTGGCCGGGACAGCATCCTACGAGCAGTACTTC. The encoded protein is CSVAGTASYEQYF.

This clonotype was seen at least ten times. The rearrangement links TRBV5-1 to TRBJ2-7; D unclear. V lost 1 base, J lost 2 bases, and 19 bases lay in between. The CDR3 runs to 17 residues. Per the germline V gene, CDR1 is SGHRS and CDR2 is YFSETQ. The CDR3 bases are TGCGCCAGCAGCTTGTCGACTCCCTTGCGCCCAACCTACGAGCAGTACTTC. It translates to CASSLSTPLRPTYEQYF.

This clonotype was counted ten times or more. This sequence joins TRBV3-1 and TRBJ1-5; D may be TRBD1 (5 bases). Looked up from germline, CDR1 is LGHDT and CDR2 is YNNKEL (reference sequence). There are 13 residues in the CDR3. Trimming took off 2 bases at V and 8 bases at J, with 10 bases between the two ends. The CDR3 region has the DNA TGTGCCAGCAGCCAAATATTAGGGGAGCCCCAGCATTTT. This sequence encodes CASSQILGEPQHF.

This clonotype was observed at least ten times. The rearrangement links TRBV29-1 to TRBJ2-6; D remains unclear. There are 13 residues in the CDR3. Germline V gene sequence: CDR1 SQVTM, CDR2 ANQGSEA. Between the trimmed V and J ends, which lost 4 bases and 0 bases, there was a span of 4 bases. CDR3 loop: CSVVVSGANVLTF. DNA of the CDR3: TGCAGCGTTGTGGTCTCTGGGGCCAACGTCCTGACTTTC.

There are many counts of this clonotype. CDR3 bases: TGCAGTGCTAGAGTCGGGGGGGTGGATACGCAGTATTTT. The encoded protein is CSARVGGVDTQYF. The rearrangement uses TRBV20-1 and TRBJ2-3, with 8 bases that match TRBD2. The CDR3 covers 13 residues. The V and J ends lost 1 base and 6 bases, in that order; junction bases with no gene match: 3. Germline V gene lookup returns CDR1 DFQATT and CDR2 SNEGSKA (reference sequence).

This clonotype was counted ten times or more. V and J are TRBV5-1 and TRBJ1-4; D gene unclear. V was cut by 0 bases and J by 0 bases, with 9 bases left in between. Germline V gene data show CDR1 as SGHRS and CDR2 as YFSETQ. This CDR3 spans 16 amino acids. CDR3: CASSLGSSTTNEKLFF. CDR3 in DNA: TGCGCCAGCAGCTTGGGAAGCTCGACAACTAATGAAAAACTGTTTTTT. Variable domain in full (rest from reference TRBV5-1 and TRBJ1-4): KAGVTQTPRYLIKTRGQQVTLSCSPISGHRSVSWYQQTPGQGLQFLFEYFSETQRNKGNFPGRFSGRQFSNSRSEMNVSTLELGDSALYLCASSLGSSTTNEKLFFGSGTQLSVL.

Concerning this clonotype itself: The germline gene is not matched at one end of the junction; a read error may be the cause. V gene TRBV12-3 or TRBV12-4 combines with J gene TRBJ1-2; D possibly corresponds to TRBD1 (6 bases). This CDR3 has 19 amino acids. The chain's CDR3 is CACSLRGSLEGEEGGGYTF. The CDR3 DNA reads TGTGCCTGCAGTTTAAGGGGGTCCCTCGAGGGCGAAGAAGGAGGGGGCTACACCTTC.